This T cell receptor (beta chain) appears in the sequencing data of a study of cytomegalovirus exposure and HLA in healthy donors. Turning to this clone: Its specificity is unknown.

V shed 4 bases, J shed 7 bases, and the junction held 4 bases outside the gene matches. Germline lookup yields CDR1 MNHNS and CDR2 SASEGT. The CDR3 spans 13 residues. PCR was performed using 60 Vbeta and 13 Jbeta primers. Only in-frame clones appear in the TCRdb table, and some are missing; sequencing was by immunoSEQ multiplex PCR. Of approximately 160,000 clones in the sample, about 70% were seen once. Findings and caveats of the study: It emerged from a later analysis that several of the most significant clusters appeared to be linked to common viral pathogens. CMV serostatus stood as the only immune exposure information on hand. Most subjects had HLA-A and HLA-B alleles reportedly predicted accurately by TCR beta sequences. TCR beta V segments were, for the most part, productive about 87% or about 30% of the time in an earlier analysis.

The origin of this receptor is a woman younger than 35 in good health and CMV-seropositive. Sequencing was carried out using PBMCs. The chain uses TRBV6-1 and TRBJ1-2; 9 nucleotides line up with TRBD1. The CDR3 sequence: CASSGTGAGGYTF. In nucleotides, the CDR3 is TGTGCCAGCAGTGGGACAGGGGCCGGTGGCTACACCTTC.